This entry features one T cell receptor beta chain sequence. Its antigen is unknown. These data come from a study of a mutant IDH1 vaccine in newly diagnosed glioma. Study information: The initiation of vaccination occurred 4-6 weeks after radiotherapy alone, or with temozolomide cycles.

The germline CDR1 and CDR2 sequences are LNHNV and YYDKDF (reference sequence). The CDR3 spans 15 residues. V gave up 4 bases and J gave up 7 bases, with 16 bases separating them. Some clones are missing from TCRdb's copy, which holds only in-frame ones; the method was immunoSEQ multiplex PCR. The table has around 70,000 clones, less than 90% seen once; the top ten hold 10% to 15%. Indicated time point: week 35, safety follow-up. Each dose of the vaccine consisted of 300 ug of mutant IDH1 20-mer peptide, with topical imiquimod. In weeks 1, 3, 5, 7, 11, 15, 19 and 23, patients were vaccinated. The donors' diagnosis was new WHO grade 3 or 4 astrocytoma that was IDH1-mutant and ATRX-lost.

This chain links TRBV15 with TRBJ2-2, with TRBD1 as a possible D gene (5 bases). The sample was PBMCs, taken from a glioma patient whose treatment included an IDH1 peptide vaccine. This receptor was identified in a man younger than 35 with glioma. The CDR3 DNA follows: TGTGCCACCAGCAAACGCTCTCAGGGTGGCGGGGAGCTGTTTTTT. It translates to CATSKRSQGGGELFF.